This is a list of T cell receptor beta chains from one sample in a study of T cell repertoires in cytomegalovirus infection. Their target antigens are unknown. TCRdb called the reads again in MiXCR, with one record for every CDR3 protein. The sample includes 400,000 to 600,000 distinct CDR3 sequences, under 45% seen only once; the top ten take about two fifths. The source was cultured PBMCs, collected from culture after CMV antigen stimulation. These TCRs come from a human donor in good health (CMV status not recorded). Some clones in this sample may be carry-over from other donors' samples. Each CDR3 is given with its conserved first and last residue. The order of the fields is clone size, V gene, J gene, D gene, CDR3 DNA, CDR3 protein. D genes are given only for firm matches. Some rows mark clone size as missing; the rest say once, few, many or name a class of expanded clone.

abundance: NA
v_gene: TRBV6-1
j_gene: TRBJ1-1
d_gene: NA
CDR3nt: TGTGCCAGCAGTCCGGTCGCGAACACTGAAGCTTTCTTT
CDR3aa: CASSPVANTEAFF

abundance: NA
v_gene: TRBV7-2
j_gene: TRBJ2-2
d_gene: NA
CDR3nt: TGTGCCAGCAGCTTAAGGCAGGCGGCGGCCGGGGAGCTGTTTTTT
CDR3aa: CASSLRQAAAGELFF

abundance: few
v_gene: TRBV15
j_gene: TRBJ1-6
d_gene: NA
CDR3nt: TGTGCCACCAGCATCTCCTCGAAGGGCCGGGCCATTAATTCACCCCTCCACTTT
CDR3aa: CATSISSKGRAINSPLHF

abundance: NA
v_gene: TRBV20-1
j_gene: TRBJ2-3
d_gene: NA
CDR3nt: TGCACCGGATCCTCCGACCGTTCCACAGATACGCAGTATTTT
CDR3aa: CTGSSDRSTDTQYF

abundance: few
v_gene: TRBV7-6
j_gene: TRBJ2-7
d_gene: TRBD1
CDR3nt: TGTGCCAGCAACCCAGGGGGCTCCTACGAGCAGTACTTC
CDR3aa: CASNPGGSYEQYF

abundance: few
v_gene: TRBV4-3
j_gene: TRBJ2-4
d_gene: NA
CDR3nt: TGCGCCAGCAGCCAAGGGTGGGCTAGCCGGCAATTCAAAAACATTCAGTACTTC
CDR3aa: CASSQGWASRQFKNIQYF

abundance: NA
v_gene: TRBV12-3/TRBV12-4
j_gene: TRBJ1-5
d_gene: NA
CDR3nt: TGTGCCAGCAGTTTGGGGGGACTCCTGAATCAGCCCCAGCATTTT
CDR3aa: CASSLGGLLNQPQHF

abundance: NA
v_gene: TRBV27
j_gene: TRBJ1-4
d_gene: NA
CDR3nt: TGTGCCAGCAGCCGATGGGGGGCTAATGAAAAACTGTTTTTT
CDR3aa: CASSRWGANEKLFF

abundance: NA
v_gene: TRBV6-6
j_gene: TRBJ2-1
d_gene: TRBD2
CDR3nt: TGTGCGGCACGCGGGGGGGGGGTCGGTGAGCAGTTCTTC
CDR3aa: CAARGGGVGEQFF

abundance: many
v_gene: TRBV7-2
j_gene: TRBJ2-7
d_gene: NA
CDR3nt: TGTGCCAGCAGCTTAACTAGCTCCTACGAGCAGTACTTC
CDR3aa: CASSLTSSYEQYF

abundance: once
v_gene: TRBV4-1
j_gene: TRBJ1-1
d_gene: TRBD1
CDR3nt: TGTGCCAGCAGCCAGCCCGGGACAGGGAAGAACACTGAAGCTTTCTTT
CDR3aa: CASSQPGTGKNTEAFF

abundance: NA
v_gene: TRBV14
j_gene: TRBJ2-2
d_gene: NA
CDR3nt: TGTGCCAGCAGCCAAGACCCCCTAGGGGAGCTGTTTTTT
CDR3aa: CASSQDPLGELFF

abundance: NA
v_gene: TRBV6-2/TRBV6-3
j_gene: TRBJ2-7
d_gene: TRBD2
CDR3nt: TGTGCCAGCAGTTCAGCGGGGGGGAAATCCGAGCAGTACTTC
CDR3aa: CASSSAGGKSEQYF

abundance: NA
v_gene: TRBV6-1
j_gene: TRBJ2-1
d_gene: NA
CDR3nt: TGTGCAAGCAGTGATCCCGGGGCCTCCTACAATGAGCAGTTCTTC
CDR3aa: CASSDPGASYNEQFF

abundance: NA
v_gene: TRBV2
j_gene: TRBJ2-2
d_gene: TRBD2
CDR3nt: TGTGCCAGCAATCCTCTAGCGGATTACACCGGGGAGCTGTTTTTT
CDR3aa: CASNPLADYTGELFF

abundance: NA
v_gene: TRBV6-2/TRBV6-3
j_gene: TRBJ2-1
d_gene: NA
CDR3nt: TGTGCCAGCAGCCCACCTGGGGGAAGGATAAGGGGGCAGTTCTTC
CDR3aa: CASSPPGGRIRGQFF

abundance: NA
v_gene: TRBV5-1
j_gene: TRBJ1-6
d_gene: TRBD1
CDR3nt: TGCGCCAGCGGGTGGGACAGGAAGGAACGAAATTCACCCCTCCACTTT
CDR3aa: CASGWDRKERNSPLHF

abundance: few
v_gene: TRBV6-6
j_gene: TRBJ1-4
d_gene: TRBD1
CDR3nt: TGTGCCAGCAGTTCACAGGGGAATAATGAAAAACTGTTTTTT
CDR3aa: CASSSQGNNEKLFF

abundance: few
v_gene: TRBV19
j_gene: TRBJ2-4
d_gene: TRBD1
CDR3nt: TGTGCCACTTGCGACAGGGCTAACATTCAGTACTTC
CDR3aa: CATCDRANIQYF

abundance: NA
v_gene: TRBV7-2
j_gene: TRBJ1-5
d_gene: TRBD1
CDR3nt: TGTGCCAGCAGCGCCGGGACAGACCCTTATAGCAATCAGCCCCAGCATTTT
CDR3aa: CASSAGTDPYSNQPQHF

abundance: NA
v_gene: TRBV7-9
j_gene: TRBJ1-1
d_gene: NA
CDR3nt: TGTGCCAGCAGCTATAGCGGGACCGTAACTATGAACACTGAAGCTTTCTTT
CDR3aa: CASSYSGTVTMNTEAFF

abundance: NA
v_gene: TRBV5-4
j_gene: TRBJ1-5
d_gene: TRBD1
CDR3nt: TGTGCCAGCAGCTCGGACCGGGACAGTCCTAATCAGCCCCAGCATTTT
CDR3aa: CASSSDRDSPNQPQHF